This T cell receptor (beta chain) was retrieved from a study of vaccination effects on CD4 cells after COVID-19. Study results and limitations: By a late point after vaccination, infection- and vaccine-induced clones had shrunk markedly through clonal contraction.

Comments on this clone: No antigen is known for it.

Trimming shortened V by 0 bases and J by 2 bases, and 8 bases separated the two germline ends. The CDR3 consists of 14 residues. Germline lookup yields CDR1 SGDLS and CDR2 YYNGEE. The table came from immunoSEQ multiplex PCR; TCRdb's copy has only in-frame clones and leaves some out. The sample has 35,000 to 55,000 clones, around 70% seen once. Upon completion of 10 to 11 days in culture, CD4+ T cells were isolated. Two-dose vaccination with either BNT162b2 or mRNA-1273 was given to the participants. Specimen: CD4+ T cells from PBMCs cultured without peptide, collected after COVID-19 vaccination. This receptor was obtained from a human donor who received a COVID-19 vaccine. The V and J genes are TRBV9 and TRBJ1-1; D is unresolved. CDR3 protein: CASSVATQNTEAFF. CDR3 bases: TGTGCCAGCAGCGTAGCAACACAAAACACTGAAGCTTTCTTT.